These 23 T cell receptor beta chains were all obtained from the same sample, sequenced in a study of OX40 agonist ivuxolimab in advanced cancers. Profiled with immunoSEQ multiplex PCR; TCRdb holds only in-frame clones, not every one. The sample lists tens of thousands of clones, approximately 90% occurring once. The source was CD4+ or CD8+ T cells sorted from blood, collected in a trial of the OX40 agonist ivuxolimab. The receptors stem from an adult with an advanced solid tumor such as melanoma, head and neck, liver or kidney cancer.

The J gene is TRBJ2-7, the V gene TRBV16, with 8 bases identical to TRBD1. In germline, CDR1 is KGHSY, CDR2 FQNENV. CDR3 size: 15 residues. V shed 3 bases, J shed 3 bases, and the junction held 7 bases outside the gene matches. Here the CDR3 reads CASSQPGTGFYEQYF. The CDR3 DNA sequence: TGTGCCAGCAGCCAGCCCGGGACAGGCTTCTACGAGCAGTACTTC.

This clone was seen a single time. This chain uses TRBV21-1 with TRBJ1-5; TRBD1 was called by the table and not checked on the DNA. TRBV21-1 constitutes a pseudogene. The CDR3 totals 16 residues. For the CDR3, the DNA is TGTGCCAGCAGCATCTGGGGCCCTCCTAAGAATCAGCCCCAGCATTTT. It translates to CASSIWGPPKNQPQHF.

CDR3 amino acids: CASTPRHEAYNSPLHF. The CDR3 DNA reads TGTGCCAGTACCCCCCGACACGAAGCATATAATTCACCCCTCCACTTT. The rearrangement uses TRBV19 and TRBJ1-6; D is ambiguous. Deletions cut 7 bases from V and 4 bases from J, with 17 bases between. This CDR3 has 16 residues. In germline, CDR1 is LNHDA, CDR2 SQIVND (reference sequence). Together with reference TRBV19 and TRBJ1-6, the CDR3 gives the full variable domain: DGGITQSPKYLFRKEGQNVTLSCEQNLNHDAMYWYRQDPGQGLRLIYYSQIVNDFQKGDIAEGYSVSREKKESFPLTVTSAQKNPTAFYLCASTPRHEAYNSPLHFGNGTRLTVT.

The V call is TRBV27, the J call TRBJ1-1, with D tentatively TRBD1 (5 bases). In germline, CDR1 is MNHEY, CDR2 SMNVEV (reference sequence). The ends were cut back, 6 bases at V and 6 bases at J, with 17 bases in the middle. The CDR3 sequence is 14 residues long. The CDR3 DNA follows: TGTGCCAGCAGATTACAGGCCAGCGGCGCTGAAGCTTTCTTT. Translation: CASRLQASGAEAFF.

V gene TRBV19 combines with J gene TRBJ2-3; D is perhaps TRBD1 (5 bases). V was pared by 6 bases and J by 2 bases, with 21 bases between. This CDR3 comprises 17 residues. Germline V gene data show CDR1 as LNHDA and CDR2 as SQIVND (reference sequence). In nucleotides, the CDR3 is TGTGCCAGTAGCCCGTATGTAAGGGGTCATATCACAGATACGCAGTATTTT. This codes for CASSPYVRGHITDTQYF.

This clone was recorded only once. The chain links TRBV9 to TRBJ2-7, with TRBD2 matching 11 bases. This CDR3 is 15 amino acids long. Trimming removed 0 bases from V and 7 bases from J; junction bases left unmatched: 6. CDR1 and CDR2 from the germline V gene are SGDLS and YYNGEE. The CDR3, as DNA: TGTGCCAGCAGCGTAGGTAGCGGGAGGGCTGGGGAGCAGTACTTC. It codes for CASSVGSGRAGEQYF.

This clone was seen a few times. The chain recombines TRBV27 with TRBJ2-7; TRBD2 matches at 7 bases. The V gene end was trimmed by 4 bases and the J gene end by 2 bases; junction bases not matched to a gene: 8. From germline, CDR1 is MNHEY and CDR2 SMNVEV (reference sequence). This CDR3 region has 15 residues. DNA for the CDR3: TGTGCCAGCAGTTCTGTAGCAGGGACTACCTACGAGCAGTACTTC. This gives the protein CASSSVAGTTYEQYF.

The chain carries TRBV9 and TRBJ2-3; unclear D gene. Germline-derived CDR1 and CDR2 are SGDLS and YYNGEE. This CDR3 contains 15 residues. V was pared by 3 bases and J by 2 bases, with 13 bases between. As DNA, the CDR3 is TGTGCCAGCAGCGGGGGTCCTACCCTCACAGATACGCAGTATTTT. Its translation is CASSGGPTLTDTQYF.

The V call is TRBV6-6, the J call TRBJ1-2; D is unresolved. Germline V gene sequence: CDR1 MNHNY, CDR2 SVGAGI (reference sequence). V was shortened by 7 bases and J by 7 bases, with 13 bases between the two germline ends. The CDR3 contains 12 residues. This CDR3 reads CASTPSDRGYTF. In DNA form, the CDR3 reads TGTGCCAGCACCCCATCGGACCGTGGCTACACCTTC.

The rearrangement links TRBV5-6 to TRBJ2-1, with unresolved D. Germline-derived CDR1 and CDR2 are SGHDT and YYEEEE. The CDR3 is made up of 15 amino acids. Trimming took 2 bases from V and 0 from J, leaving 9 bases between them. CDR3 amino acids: CASSFHMSSYNEQFF. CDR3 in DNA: TGTGCCAGCAGCTTTCACATGAGCTCCTACAATGAGCAGTTCTTC. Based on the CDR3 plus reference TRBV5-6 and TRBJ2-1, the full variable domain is DAGVTQSPTHLIKTRGQQVTLRCSPKSGHDTVSWYQQALGQGPQFIFQYYEEEERQRGNFPDRFSGHQFPNYSSELNVNALLLGDSALYLCASSFHMSSYNEQFFGPGTRLTVL.

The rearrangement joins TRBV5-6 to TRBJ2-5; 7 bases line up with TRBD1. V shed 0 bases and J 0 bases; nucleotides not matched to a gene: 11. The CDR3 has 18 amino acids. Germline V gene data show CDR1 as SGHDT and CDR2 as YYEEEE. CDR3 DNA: TGTGCCAGCAGCTTGGCGGGACAGCCAAACTGGTACCAAGAGACCCAGTACTTC. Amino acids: CASSLAGQPNWYQETQYF.

CDR3 DNA: TGTGCCAGCAGTGACTACGAGCAGTACTTC. Translated, it gives CASSDYEQYF. V is TRBV6-1 and J is TRBJ2-7, with no clear D. V shed 3 bases and J shed 3 bases, with 0 bases lying between them. Germline assignment: CDR1 MNHNS and CDR2 SASEGT. This CDR3 has 10 residues.

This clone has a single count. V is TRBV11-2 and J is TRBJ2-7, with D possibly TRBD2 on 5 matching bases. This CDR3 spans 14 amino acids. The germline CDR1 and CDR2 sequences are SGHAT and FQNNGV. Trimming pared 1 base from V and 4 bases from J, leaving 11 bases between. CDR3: CASSLGGVEYEQYF. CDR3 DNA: TGTGCCAGCAGCTTAGGGGGAGTCGAGTACGAGCAGTACTTC.

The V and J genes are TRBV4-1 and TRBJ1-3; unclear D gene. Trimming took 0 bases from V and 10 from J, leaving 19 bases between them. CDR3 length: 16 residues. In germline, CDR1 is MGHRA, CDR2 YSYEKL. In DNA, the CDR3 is TGCGCCAGCAGCCAAGATTCTGGGGAAATCCTCCCGACCATATATTTT. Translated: CASSQDSGEILPTIYF.

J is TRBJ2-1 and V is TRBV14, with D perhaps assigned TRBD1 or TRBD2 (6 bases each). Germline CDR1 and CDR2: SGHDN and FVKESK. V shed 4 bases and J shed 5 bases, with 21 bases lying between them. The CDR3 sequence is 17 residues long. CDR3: CASSLAPGAGPNNEQFF. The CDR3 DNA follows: TGTGCCAGCAGCCTGGCCCCGGGGGCAGGGCCAAACAATGAGCAGTTCTTC.

The CDR3 DNA reads as TGTGCCAGCAGCTTAGTGGCTAGCGGGTTTACCTACGAGCAGTACTTC. This gives the protein CASSLVASGFTYEQYF. V is TRBV7-9 and J is TRBJ2-7, with TRBD2 matching over 8 bases. Losses at the gene ends were 1 base for V and 2 bases for J; bases not matched to a gene: 7. Germline values: CDR1 SEHNR, CDR2 FQNEAQ (reference sequence). The CDR3 is 16 amino acids.

The chain's CDR3 is CASSLPTGIYNEQFF. The CDR3 DNA sequence: TGTGCCAGCAGTTTACCGACAGGCATTTACAATGAGCAGTTCTTC. V and J are TRBV6-6 and TRBJ2-1; D may be TRBD1 (6 bases). This CDR3 has 15 amino acids. V was pared by 4 bases and J by 4 bases, with 14 bases between. The germline gives CDR1 MNHNY, CDR2 SVGAGI (reference sequence).

In DNA form, the CDR3 reads TGTGCCAGCAGCGTAGTTAGTGCCCACGGCTACACCTTC. Translating gives CASSVVSAHGYTF. The chain is built from TRBV9 and TRBJ1-2, with no clear D. From germline, CDR1 is SGDLS and CDR2 YYNGEE. The length of the CDR3 is 13 residues. Trimming took off 0 bases at V and 8 bases at J, with 11 bases between the two ends.

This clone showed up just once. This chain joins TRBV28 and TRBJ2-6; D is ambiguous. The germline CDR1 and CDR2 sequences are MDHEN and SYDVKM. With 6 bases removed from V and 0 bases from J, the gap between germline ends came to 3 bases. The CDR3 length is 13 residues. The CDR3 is CASSFSGANVLTF. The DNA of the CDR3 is TGTGCCAGCAGCTTCTCTGGGGCCAACGTCCTGACTTTC. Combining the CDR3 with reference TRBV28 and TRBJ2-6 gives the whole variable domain DVKVTQSSRYLVKRTGEKVFLECVQDMDHENMFWYRQDPGLGLRLIYFSYDVKMKEKGDIPEGYSVSREKKERFSLILESASTNQTSMYLCASSFSGANVLTFGAGSRLTVL.

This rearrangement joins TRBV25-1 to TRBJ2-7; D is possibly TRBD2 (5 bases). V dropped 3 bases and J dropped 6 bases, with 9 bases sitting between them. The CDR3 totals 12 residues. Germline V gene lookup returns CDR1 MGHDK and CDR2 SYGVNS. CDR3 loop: CASSDPAGEQYF. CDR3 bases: TGTGCCAGCAGTGACCCGGCGGGCGAGCAGTACTTC.

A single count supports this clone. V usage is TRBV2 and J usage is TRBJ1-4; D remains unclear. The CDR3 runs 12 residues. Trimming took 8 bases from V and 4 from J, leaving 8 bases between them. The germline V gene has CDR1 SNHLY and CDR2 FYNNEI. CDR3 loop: CASDSFNEKLFF. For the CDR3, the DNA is TGTGCCAGCGATAGTTTTAATGAAAAACTGTTTTTT.

The CDR3 DNA follows: TGTGCCAGCAGCTTAAGGGTCCGGCCCTACGAGCAGTACTTC. Amino acid sequence: CASSLRVRPYEQYF. This chain uses TRBV7-9 with TRBJ2-7; D unclear. Germline loops: CDR1 SEHNR, CDR2 FQNEAQ (reference sequence). Between the trimmed V and J ends, which lost 2 bases and 2 bases, there was a span of 10 bases. The CDR3 extends over 14 amino acids.

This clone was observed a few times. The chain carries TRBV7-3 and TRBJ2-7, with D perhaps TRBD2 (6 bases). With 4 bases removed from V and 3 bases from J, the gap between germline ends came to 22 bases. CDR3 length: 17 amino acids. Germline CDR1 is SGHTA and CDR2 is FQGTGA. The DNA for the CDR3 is TGTGCCAGCAGCTGGCCAGCCGGGACTTATCATCTCTACGAGCAGTACTTC. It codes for CASSWPAGTYHLYEQYF. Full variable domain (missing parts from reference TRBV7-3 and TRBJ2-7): GAGVSQTPSNKVTEKGKYVELRCDPISGHTALYWYRQSLGQGPEFLIYFQGTGAADDSGLPNDRFFAVRPEGSVSTLKIQRTERGDSAVYLCASSWPAGTYHLYEQYFGPGTRLTVT.